These 13 T cell receptor beta chains were all obtained from the same sample, sequenced in a study of early T cells in non-severe SARS-CoV-2 infection (dated by TCRdb to about 2021). The protocol used for the library was 5' RACE. Data came from a NextSeq 500. TCRdb redid the processing of the public reads, applying fastp at Q25 and MiXCR, and retained in-frame beta chains. Each entry merges the rows of one CDR3 protein and shows their most common DNA and genes. The sample table contains approximately 84,000 distinct CDR3 sequences; only one count was recorded for roughly 13% of them. The ten largest make up 6% of the sample. The sequenced material came from whole blood. These receptors came from an adult who was a healthcare worker with PCR-confirmed SARS-CoV-2 infection or an uninfected control (not recorded which).

This clonotype was recorded a few times. The CDR3 DNA follows: TGTGCCTGGAGTGGCATCTCTGGGGCCAACGTCCTGACTTTC. Protein product: CAWSGISGANVLTF. This chain links TRBV30 with TRBJ2-6; D remains ambiguous. Germline V gives CDR1 GTSNPN, CDR2 SVGIG (reference sequence). The CDR3 is 14 amino acids. Between the trimmed V and J ends, which lost 1 base and 0 bases, there was a span of 4 bases.

CDR3 nucleotides: TGTGCCAGCCGGGGCACGCGGTCGATCACTGAAGCTTTCTTT. This codes for CASRGTRSITEAFF. The chain couples TRBV6-5 to TRBJ1-1, with a weak D call TRBD1 (5 bases). V was shortened by 8 bases and J by 4 bases, with 17 bases between the two germline ends. CDR1 is MNHEY, CDR2 SVGAGI, per germline. This CDR3 is 14 amino acids long.

This clonotype has ten or more counts. The chain is built from TRBV19 and TRBJ2-1; 8 nucleotides line up with TRBD2. V lost 5 bases, J lost 7 bases, and 10 bases stayed unmatched. Germline values: CDR1 LNHDA, CDR2 SQIVND (reference sequence). This CDR3 comprises 15 residues. CDR3 sequence reads: CASSPVAGLVNEQFF. CDR3 nucleotides: TGTGCCAGTAGTCCGGTAGCGGGGCTTGTGAATGAGCAGTTCTTC.

A few counts support this clonotype. This chain connects TRBV24-1 to TRBJ1-2, with D perhaps TRBD1 (6 bases). The CDR3 has 14 residues. The germline V gene has CDR1 KGHDR and CDR2 SFDVKD. Trimming took off 5 bases at V and 2 bases at J, with 11 bases between the two ends. CDR3 sequence: CATSASGQNYGYTF. The DNA for the CDR3 is TGTGCCACCAGTGCCTCCGGACAGAACTATGGCTACACCTTC.

The chain uses TRBV21-1 and TRBJ2-7. TRBV21-1 has pseudogene status. CDR3 length: 15 residues. CDR3 protein: CASSLLFSSSHEQYF. CDR3 nucleotides: TGTGCCAGCAGCCTACTTTTCAGCAGCAGCCACGAGCAGTACTTC.

This clonotype appeared once. The V call is TRBV29-1, the J call TRBJ2-7; weak D call: TRBD2 (6 bases). The germline V gene has CDR1 SQVTM and CDR2 ANQGSEA. The V and J ends lost 3 bases and 3 bases respectively, with 9 bases between them. The CDR3 totals 12 residues. As DNA, the CDR3 is TGCAGCGTTGAGACTAGGGGCTACGAGCAGTACTTC. Residues: CSVETRGYEQYF.

This clonotype turned up a few times. This chain connects TRBV28 to TRBJ2-7, with D perhaps TRBD2 (6 bases). V was cut by 7 bases and J by 1 base, with 17 bases left in between. Per the germline V gene, CDR1 is MDHEN and CDR2 is SYDVKM. This CDR3 comprises 15 residues. The CDR3 bases are TGTGCCAGCACCCAAGGCGGGACCGAGTCCTACGAGCAGTACTTC. Amino acids: CASTQGGTESYEQYF.

This clonotype was counted a few times. The chain carries TRBV7-9 and TRBJ1-2, with 8 positions matching TRBD1. V dropped 5 bases and J dropped 3; count of bases not matched to a gene: 5. Germline V gives CDR1 SEHNR, CDR2 FQNEAQ (reference sequence). The CDR3 covers 14 residues. For the CDR3, the DNA is TGTGCCAGCAGCCGGACAGGGTTTGACTATGGCTACACCTTC. This gives the protein CASSRTGFDYGYTF.

This clonotype has only a few counts. The chain couples TRBV30 to TRBJ2-4; 9 nucleotides match TRBD1. The germline gives CDR1 GTSNPN, CDR2 SVGIG (reference sequence). V lost 0 bases and J lost 9; bases outside the gene matches: 6. The CDR3 contains 14 residues. The CDR3 region is CAWSVGTGIGIQYF. CDR3 coding DNA: TGTGCCTGGAGTGTAGGGACAGGGATCGGCATTCAGTACTTC.

The V and J genes are TRBV20-1 and TRBJ1-1; D not resolved. CDR3 size: 11 residues. Germline loops: CDR1 DFQATT, CDR2 SNEGSKA (reference sequence). V lost 6 bases to trimming and J lost 7 bases, with 12 bases between them. CDR3 sequence: CSAELRSEAFF. In DNA, the CDR3 is TGCAGTGCCGAATTGAGGAGTGAAGCTTTCTTT.

V gene TRBV5-1 combines with J gene TRBJ2-5; TRBD1 matches 7 bases. The CDR3 has 14 amino acids. CDR1 is SGHRS, CDR2 YFSETQ, per germline. The V segment lost 1 base and the J segment 4 bases; nucleotides outside the gene matches: 4. CDR3 sequence reads: CASSLLGGGETQYF. The CDR3 DNA is TGCGCCAGCAGCTTGTTAGGGGGCGGAGAGACCCAGTACTTC.

This clonotype was detected only a few times. V usage is TRBV29-1 and J usage is TRBJ1-3; D is ambiguous. The CDR3 has 13 residues. Between the trimmed V and J ends, which lost 4 bases and 0 bases, there was a span of 7 bases. The germline V gene has CDR1 SQVTM and CDR2 ANQGSEA. CDR3 nucleotide sequence: TGCAGCGTTGGTGGTACCTCTGGAAACACCATATATTTT. Its protein is CSVGGTSGNTIYF.

This clonotype was detected a few times. V gene TRBV20-1 combines with J gene TRBJ2-7; D not resolved. With 4 bases removed from V and 6 bases from J, the gap between germline ends came to 16 bases. The CDR3 loop spans 13 amino acids. CDR1 and CDR2 (germline): DFQATT, SNEGSKA (reference sequence). CDR3: CSAIPPANLEQYF. DNA for the CDR3: TGCAGTGCTATACCCCCCGCCAATCTCGAGCAGTACTTC.